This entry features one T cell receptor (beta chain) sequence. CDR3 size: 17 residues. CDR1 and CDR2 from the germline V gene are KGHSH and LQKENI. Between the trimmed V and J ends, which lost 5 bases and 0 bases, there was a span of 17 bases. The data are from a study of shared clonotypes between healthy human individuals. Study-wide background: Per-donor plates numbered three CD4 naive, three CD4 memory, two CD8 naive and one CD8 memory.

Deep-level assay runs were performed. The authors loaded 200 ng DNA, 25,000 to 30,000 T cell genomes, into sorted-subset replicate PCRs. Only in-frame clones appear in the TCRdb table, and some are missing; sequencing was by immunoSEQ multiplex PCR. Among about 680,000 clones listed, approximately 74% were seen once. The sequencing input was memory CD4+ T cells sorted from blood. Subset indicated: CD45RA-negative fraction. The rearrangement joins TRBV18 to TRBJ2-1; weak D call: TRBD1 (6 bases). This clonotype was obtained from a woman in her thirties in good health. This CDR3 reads CASSARQAHSSYNEQFF. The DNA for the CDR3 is TGTGCCAGCTCAGCTCGACAGGCCCATAGCTCCTACAATGAGCAGTTCTTC.